Below, 2 T cell receptor beta chains from the same sample are listed, as sequenced in a study of blood T cell repertoires in COVID-19. Generated by immunoSEQ multiplex PCR, the TCRdb table keeps only in-frame clones and is missing some. The sample has about 89,000 clones, roughly 80% seen once. The sequencing sample was made of peripheral blood. The receptor set was obtained from a human donor in a cohort sampled during active COVID-19.

This clone was counted many times. The chain employs TRBV6-2 or TRBV6-3 and TRBJ2-1; TRBD1 matches at 7 bases. This CDR3 has 14 amino acids. Germline-derived CDR1 and CDR2 are MNHEY and SVGEGT. V gave up 2 bases and J gave up 6 bases; unmatched junction bases: 4. CDR3 nucleotides: TGTGCCAGCAGTTACCCTCCAGGGGGCAATGAGCAGTTCTTC. Its translation: CASSYPPGGNEQFF.

The V gene is TRBV5-1, the J gene TRBJ2-5, with 7 bases that match TRBD2. J gave up 1 base and V 4 bases, and 10 bases lay outside the gene matches. This CDR3 region has 16 residues. Germline V CDR1 and CDR2: SGHRS, YFSETQ. CDR3 loop: CASSLSSLAIQETQYF. CDR3 sequence (DNA): TGCGCCAGCAGCCTCAGCTCACTAGCGATCCAAGAGACCCAGTACTTC.